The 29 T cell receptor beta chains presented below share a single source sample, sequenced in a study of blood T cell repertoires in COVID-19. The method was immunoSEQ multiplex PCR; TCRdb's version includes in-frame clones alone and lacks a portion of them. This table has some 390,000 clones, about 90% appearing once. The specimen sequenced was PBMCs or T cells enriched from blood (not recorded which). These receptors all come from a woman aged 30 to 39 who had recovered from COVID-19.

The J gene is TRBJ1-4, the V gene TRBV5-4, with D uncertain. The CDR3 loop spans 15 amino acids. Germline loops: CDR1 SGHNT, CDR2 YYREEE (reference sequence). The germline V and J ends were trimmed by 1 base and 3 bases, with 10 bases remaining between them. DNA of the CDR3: TGTGCCAGCAGCTTGACTTCTTTGGCTAATGAAAAACTGTTTTTT. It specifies CASSLTSLANEKLFF.

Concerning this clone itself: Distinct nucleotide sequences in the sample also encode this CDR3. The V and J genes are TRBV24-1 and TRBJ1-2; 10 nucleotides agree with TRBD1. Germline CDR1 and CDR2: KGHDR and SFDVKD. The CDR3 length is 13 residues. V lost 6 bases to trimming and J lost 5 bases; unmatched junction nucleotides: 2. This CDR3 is CATSPGQGYGYTF. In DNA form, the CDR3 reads TGTGCCACCAGTCCGGGACAGGGGTATGGCTACACCTTC.

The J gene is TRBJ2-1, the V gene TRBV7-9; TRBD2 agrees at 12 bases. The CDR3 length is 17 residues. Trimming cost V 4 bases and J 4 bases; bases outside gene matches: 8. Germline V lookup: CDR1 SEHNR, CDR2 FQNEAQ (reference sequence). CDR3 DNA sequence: TGTGCCAGCAGCTCAGGGGGACTAGCGGGCCTATACAATGAGCAGTTCTTC. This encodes CASSSGGLAGLYNEQFF.

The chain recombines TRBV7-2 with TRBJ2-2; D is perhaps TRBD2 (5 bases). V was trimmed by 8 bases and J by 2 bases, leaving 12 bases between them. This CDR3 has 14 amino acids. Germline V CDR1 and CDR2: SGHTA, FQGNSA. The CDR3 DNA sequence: TGTGCCAGCGCACGGACGGGAAACACCGGGGAGCTGTTTTTT. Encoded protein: CASARTGNTGELFF.

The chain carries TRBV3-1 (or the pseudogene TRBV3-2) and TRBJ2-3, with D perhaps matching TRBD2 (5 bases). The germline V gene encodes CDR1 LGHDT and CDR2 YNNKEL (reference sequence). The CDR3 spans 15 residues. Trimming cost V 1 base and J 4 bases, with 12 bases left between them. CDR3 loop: CASSQGTGKADTQYF. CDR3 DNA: TGTGCCAGCAGCCAAGGGACCGGGAAGGCAGATACGCAGTATTTT.

The CDR3 nucleotides read TGTGCCAGCAGCTTAGGCGCTAGCGTCGAGCAGTACTTC. Translation gives CASSLGASVEQYF. This chain connects TRBV7-9 to TRBJ2-7; possibly TRBD2 for D (6 bases). Germline CDR1 SEHNR, CDR2 FQNEAQ (reference sequence). Trimming removed 1 base from V and 6 bases from J, with 10 bases in between. The CDR3 runs 13 residues.

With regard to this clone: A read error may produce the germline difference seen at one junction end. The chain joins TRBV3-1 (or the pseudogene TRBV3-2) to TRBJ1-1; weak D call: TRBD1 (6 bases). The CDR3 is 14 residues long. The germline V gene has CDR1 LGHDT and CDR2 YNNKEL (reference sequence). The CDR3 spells CASRQTGLNTEAFF. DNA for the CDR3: TGTGCCAGCCGCCAGACAGGCCTGAACACTGAAGCTTTCTTT.

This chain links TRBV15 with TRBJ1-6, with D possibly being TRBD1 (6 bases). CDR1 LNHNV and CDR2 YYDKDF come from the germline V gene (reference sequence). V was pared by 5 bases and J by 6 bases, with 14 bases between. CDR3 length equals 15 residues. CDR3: CATSSYRDPNSPLHF. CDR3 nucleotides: TGTGCCACCAGCTCCTACAGGGATCCTAATTCACCCCTCCACTTT. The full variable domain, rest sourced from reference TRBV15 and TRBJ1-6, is DAMVIQNPRYQVTQFGKPVTLSCSQTLNHNVMYWYQQKSSQAPKLLFHYYDKDFNNEADTPDNFQSRRPNTSFCFLDIRSPGLGDTAMYLCATSSYRDPNSPLHFGNGTRLTVT.

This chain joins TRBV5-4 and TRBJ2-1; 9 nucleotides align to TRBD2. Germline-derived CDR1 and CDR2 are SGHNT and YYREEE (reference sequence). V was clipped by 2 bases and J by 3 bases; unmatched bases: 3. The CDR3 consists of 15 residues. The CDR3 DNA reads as TGTGCCAGCAGCTTCGAGCGGGGGGACTACAATGAGCAGTTCTTC. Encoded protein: CASSFERGDYNEQFF. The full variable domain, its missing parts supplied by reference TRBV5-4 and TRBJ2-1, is ETGVTQSPTHLIKTRGQQVTLRCSSQSGHNTVSWYQQALGQGPQFIFQYYREEENGRGNFPPRFSGLQFPNYSSELNVNALELDDSALYLCASSFERGDYNEQFFGPGTRLTVL.

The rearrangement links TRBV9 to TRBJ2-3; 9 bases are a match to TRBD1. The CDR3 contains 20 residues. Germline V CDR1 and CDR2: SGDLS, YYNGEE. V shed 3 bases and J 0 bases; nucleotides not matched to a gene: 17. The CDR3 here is CASSGKSRDREWGSTDTQYF. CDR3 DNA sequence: TGTGCCAGCAGCGGAAAAAGCCGGGACAGGGAGTGGGGTAGCACAGATACGCAGTATTTT.

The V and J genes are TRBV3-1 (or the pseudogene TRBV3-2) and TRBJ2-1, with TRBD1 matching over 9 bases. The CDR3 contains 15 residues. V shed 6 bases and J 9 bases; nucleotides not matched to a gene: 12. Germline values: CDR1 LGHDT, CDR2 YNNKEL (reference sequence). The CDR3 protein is CASRSTGGASGEQFF. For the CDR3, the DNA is TGTGCCAGCAGGTCCACAGGGGGCGCGTCGGGTGAGCAGTTCTTC.

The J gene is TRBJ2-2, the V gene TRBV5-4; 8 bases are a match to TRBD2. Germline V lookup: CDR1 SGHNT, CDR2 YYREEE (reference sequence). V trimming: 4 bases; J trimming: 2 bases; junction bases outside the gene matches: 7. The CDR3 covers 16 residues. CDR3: CASSLQRGPNTGELFF. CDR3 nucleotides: TGTGCCAGCAGCCTGCAGCGGGGGCCAAACACCGGGGAGCTGTTTTTT.

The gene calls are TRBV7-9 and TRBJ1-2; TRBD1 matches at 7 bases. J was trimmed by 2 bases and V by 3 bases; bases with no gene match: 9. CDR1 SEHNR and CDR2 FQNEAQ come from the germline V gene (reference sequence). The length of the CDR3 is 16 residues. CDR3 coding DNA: TGTGCCAGCAGCTTCAGTGGGGCAGGGGGAAACTATGGCTACACCTTC. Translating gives CASSFSGAGGNYGYTF.

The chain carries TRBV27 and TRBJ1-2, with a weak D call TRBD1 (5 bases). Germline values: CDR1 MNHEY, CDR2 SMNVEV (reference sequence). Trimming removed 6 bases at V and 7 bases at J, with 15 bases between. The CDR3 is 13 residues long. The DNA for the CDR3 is TGTGCCAGCAGGCCGGGTGAGCAGGGTGGCTACACCTTC. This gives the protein CASRPGEQGGYTF.

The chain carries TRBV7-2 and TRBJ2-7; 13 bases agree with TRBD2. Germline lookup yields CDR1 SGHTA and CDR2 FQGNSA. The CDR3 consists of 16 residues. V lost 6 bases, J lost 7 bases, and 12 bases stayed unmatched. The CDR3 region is CASSLGGLAGKVEQYF. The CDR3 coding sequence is TGTGCCAGCAGTCTAGGGGGACTAGCGGGGAAAGTAGAGCAGTACTTC.

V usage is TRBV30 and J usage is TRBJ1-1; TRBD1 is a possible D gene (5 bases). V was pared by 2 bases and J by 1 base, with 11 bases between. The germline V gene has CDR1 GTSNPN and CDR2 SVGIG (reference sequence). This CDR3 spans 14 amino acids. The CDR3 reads CAWSPGRRNTEAFF. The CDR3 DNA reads TGTGCCTGGAGTCCAGGGCGCCGGAACACTGAAGCTTTCTTT.

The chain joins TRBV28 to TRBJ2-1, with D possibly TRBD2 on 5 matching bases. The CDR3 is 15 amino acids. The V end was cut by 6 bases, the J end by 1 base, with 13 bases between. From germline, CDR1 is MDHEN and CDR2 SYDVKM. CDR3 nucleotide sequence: TGTGCCAGCAGATCAAGGAGAGGGTCCTACAATGAGCAGTTCTTC. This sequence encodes CASRSRRGSYNEQFF.

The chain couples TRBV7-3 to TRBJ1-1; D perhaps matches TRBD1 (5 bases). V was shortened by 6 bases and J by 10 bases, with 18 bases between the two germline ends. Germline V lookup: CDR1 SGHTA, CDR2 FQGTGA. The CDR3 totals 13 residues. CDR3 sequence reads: CASRIGNQGRAFF. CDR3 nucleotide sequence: TGTGCCAGCAGGATTGGAAATCAGGGTCGAGCTTTCTTT.

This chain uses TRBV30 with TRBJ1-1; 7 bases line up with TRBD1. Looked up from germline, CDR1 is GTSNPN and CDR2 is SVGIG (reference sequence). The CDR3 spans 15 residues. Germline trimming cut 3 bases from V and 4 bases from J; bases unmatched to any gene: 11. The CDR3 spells CAWSIHYRGGTEAFF. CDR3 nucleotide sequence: TGTGCCTGGAGCATCCATTACAGGGGCGGCACTGAAGCTTTCTTT. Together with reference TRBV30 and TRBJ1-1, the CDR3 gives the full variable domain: SQTIHQWPATLVQPVGSPLSLECTVEGTSNPNLYWYRQAAGRGLQLLFYSVGIGQISSEVPQNLSASRPQDRQFILSSKKLLLSDSGFYLCAWSIHYRGGTEAFFGQGTRLTVV.

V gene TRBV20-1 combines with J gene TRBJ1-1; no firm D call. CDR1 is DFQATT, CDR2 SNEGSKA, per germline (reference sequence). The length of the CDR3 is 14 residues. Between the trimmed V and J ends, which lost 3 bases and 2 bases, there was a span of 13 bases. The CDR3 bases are TGCAGTGCTAGTCGACCCCTAGTAAACACTGAAGCTTTCTTT. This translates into CSASRPLVNTEAFF.

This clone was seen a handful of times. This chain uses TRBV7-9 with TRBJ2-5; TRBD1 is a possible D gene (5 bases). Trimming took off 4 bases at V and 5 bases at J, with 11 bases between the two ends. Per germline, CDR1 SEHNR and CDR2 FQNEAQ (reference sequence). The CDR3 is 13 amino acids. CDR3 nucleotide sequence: TGTGCCAGCAGCTCGGCAGGGCACGAGACCCAGTACTTC. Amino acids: CASSSAGHETQYF.

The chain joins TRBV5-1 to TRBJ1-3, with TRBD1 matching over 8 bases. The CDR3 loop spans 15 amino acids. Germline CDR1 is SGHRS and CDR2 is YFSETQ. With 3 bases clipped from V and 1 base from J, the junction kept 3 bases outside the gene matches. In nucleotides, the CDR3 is TGCGCCAGCAGCTGGACAGGGTTGTCTGGAAACACCATATATTTT. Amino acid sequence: CASSWTGLSGNTIYF.

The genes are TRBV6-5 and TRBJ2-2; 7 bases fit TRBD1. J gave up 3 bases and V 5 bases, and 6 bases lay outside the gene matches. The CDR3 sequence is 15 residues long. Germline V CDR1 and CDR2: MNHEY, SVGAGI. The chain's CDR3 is CASSRDRVYTGELFF. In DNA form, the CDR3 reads TGTGCCAGCAGTCGCGACAGGGTCTACACCGGGGAGCTGTTTTTT.

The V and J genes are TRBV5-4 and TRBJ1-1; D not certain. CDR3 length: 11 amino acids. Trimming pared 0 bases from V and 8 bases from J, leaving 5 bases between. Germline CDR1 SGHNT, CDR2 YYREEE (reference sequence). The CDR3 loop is CASSLEREAFF. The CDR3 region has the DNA TGTGCCAGCAGCTTGGAGAGGGAAGCTTTCTTT.

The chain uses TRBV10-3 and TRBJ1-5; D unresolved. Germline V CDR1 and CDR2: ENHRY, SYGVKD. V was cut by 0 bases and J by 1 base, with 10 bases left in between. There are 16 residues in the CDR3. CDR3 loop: CAISESRGMSNQPQHF. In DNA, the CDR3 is TGTGCCATCAGTGAGTCGAGAGGGATGAGCAATCAGCCCCAGCATTTT.

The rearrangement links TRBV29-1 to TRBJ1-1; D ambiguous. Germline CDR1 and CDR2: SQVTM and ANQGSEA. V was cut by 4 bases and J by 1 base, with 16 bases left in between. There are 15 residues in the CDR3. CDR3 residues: CSVAFGRHKNTEAFF. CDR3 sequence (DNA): TGCAGCGTTGCTTTTGGGCGACATAAGAACACTGAAGCTTTCTTT. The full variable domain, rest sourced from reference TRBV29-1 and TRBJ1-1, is SAVISQKPSRDICQRGTSLTIQCQVDSQVTMMFWYRQQPGQSLTLIATANQGSEATYESGFVIDKFPISRPNLTFSTLTVSNMSPEDSSIYLCSVAFGRHKNTEAFFGQGTRLTVV.

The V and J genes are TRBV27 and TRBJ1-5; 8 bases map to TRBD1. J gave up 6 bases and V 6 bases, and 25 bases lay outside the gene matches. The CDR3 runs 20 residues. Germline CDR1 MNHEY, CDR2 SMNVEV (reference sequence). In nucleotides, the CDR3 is TGTGCCAGCAGCACGCCACCCAAAACCGGACAGGGTGTATTCCCTCAGCCCCAGCATTTT. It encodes CASSTPPKTGQGVFPQPQHF.

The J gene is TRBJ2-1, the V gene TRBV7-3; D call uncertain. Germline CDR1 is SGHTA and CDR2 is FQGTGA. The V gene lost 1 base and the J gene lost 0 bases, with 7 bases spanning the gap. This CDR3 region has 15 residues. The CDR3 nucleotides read TGTGCCAGCAGCTTAATACAGAGCTCCTACAATGAGCAGTTCTTC. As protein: CASSLIQSSYNEQFF.

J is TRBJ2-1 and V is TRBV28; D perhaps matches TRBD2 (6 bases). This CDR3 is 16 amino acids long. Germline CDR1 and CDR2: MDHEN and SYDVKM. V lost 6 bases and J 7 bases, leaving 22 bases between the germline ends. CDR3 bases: TGTGCCAGCAGCCCTAGCGTTCAACTGTGGGGGAATGAGCAGTTCTTC. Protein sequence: CASSPSVQLWGNEQFF.